Presented here are 26 T cell receptor beta chains from one specimen sequenced in a study of shared clonotypes between healthy human individuals (dated by TCRdb to 2018 to 2021). Receptor libraries were prepared by the immunoSEQ multiplex PCR assay. Here the immuneACCESS table is served through TCRdb, limited to in-frame sequences with V and J called. Missing clones are a known gap in these copies; in checked studies unresolved V genes cover under half, and the rest lacks a known reason. This sample is represented by 85,000 to 100,000 clones; 60% to 70% of them were singletons. Jointly, the top ten make up around half of the sample. Sequenced input: memory CD8+ T cells sorted from blood. The cell subset or site label, read with the paper, signifies: CD45RO+ cells pooled with CCR7-negative TemRA cells. These receptors were collected from a man in his thirties or forties in good health.

The chain employs TRBV11-3 and TRBJ1-1; no reliable D call. The CDR3 covers 13 residues. Trimming cost V 5 bases and J 3 bases, with 10 bases left between them. Germline CDR1 reads SGHNT; CDR2 reads YENEEA. The CDR3 is CASSRERDTEAFF. CDR3 nucleotides: TGTGCCAGCAGCCGGGAAAGGGACACTGAAGCTTTCTTT.

This clone has just one count. The junction departs from germline at one end; a sequencing error may be responsible. The chain employs TRBV5-1 and TRBJ2-1; D assignment may be TRBD1 or TRBD2 (5 bases each). Germline-derived CDR1 and CDR2 are SGHRS and YFSETQ. The CDR3 is 16 residues long. DNA of the CDR3: TGCTCCAGCAGACTAACCGGGACCCCCGGGGTGGATGAGCAGTTCTTC. This sequence encodes CSSRLTGTPGVDEQFF.

The CDR3 DNA follows: TGTGCCAGCAGTTTCGACCCAGGGTTGAGCTACACCTTC. This gives the protein CASSFDPGLSYTF. The rearrangement joins TRBV27 to TRBJ1-2; tentative D call: TRBD1 (5 bases). The CDR3 loop spans 13 amino acids. The V gene's germline CDR1 is MNHEY and CDR2 SMNVEV (reference sequence). V lost 3 bases, J lost 9 bases, and 14 bases lay in between.

The chain links TRBV27 to TRBJ2-3; D unclear. The germline gives CDR1 MNHEY, CDR2 SMNVEV (reference sequence). CDR3 length equals 17 residues. V was pared by 3 bases and J by 2 bases, with 18 bases between. CDR3 nucleotide sequence: TGTGCCAGCAGTTTTCTGACCTTCCCGAAAACCACAGATACGCAGTATTTT. Translating gives CASSFLTFPKTTDTQYF.

CDR3 amino acids: CASSLIEATDTQYF. The CDR3 nucleotides are TGTGCCAGCAGCTTGATCGAGGCCACAGATACGCAGTATTTT. V gene TRBV11-2 combines with J gene TRBJ2-3; D is ambiguous. The CDR3 is 14 amino acids. V dropped 3 bases and J dropped 2 bases, with 9 bases sitting between them. Per the germline V gene, CDR1 is SGHAT and CDR2 is FQNNGV.

The chain uses TRBV19 and TRBJ2-5; D ambiguous. V was trimmed by 6 bases and J by 0 bases, leaving 14 bases between them. Looked up from germline, CDR1 is LNHDA and CDR2 is SQIVND (reference sequence). This CDR3 region has 15 residues. In nucleotides, the CDR3 is TGTGCCAGTAGCCTTCAAGGGTGGGACCAAGAGACCCAGTACTTC. Its protein is CASSLQGWDQETQYF.

CDR3 nucleotide sequence: TGCGCCAGCAGGACGACAGGGGGCGGGAACAATCAGCCCCAGCATTTT. Protein: CASRTTGGGNNQPQHF. The rearrangement links TRBV10-2 to TRBJ1-5, with 10 bases matching TRBD1. V shed 6 bases and J 3 bases; nucleotides not matched to a gene: 8. The CDR3 covers 16 residues. The V gene's germline CDR1 is WSHSY and CDR2 SAAADI.

In this sample, this clone turned up a few times. The chain links TRBV19 to TRBJ1-2; D ambiguous. Trimming stripped 5 bases from V and 0 bases from J, with 13 bases between. This CDR3 spans 15 amino acids. In germline, CDR1 is LNHDA, CDR2 SQIVND (reference sequence). CDR3 DNA sequence: TGTGCCAGTAGTGGAGAAAACAACGCTAACTATGGCTACACCTTC. Its protein product is CASSGENNANYGYTF. Full variable domain (rest looked up from reference TRBV19 and TRBJ1-2): DGGITQSPKYLFRKEGQNVTLSCEQNLNHDAMYWYRQDPGQGLRLIYYSQIVNDFQKGDIAEGYSVSREKKESFPLTVTSAQKNPTAFYLCASSGENNANYGYTFGSGTRLTVV.

With respect to this clone: One end of the junction fails to match germline, which may point to a read error. The J gene is TRBJ2-5, the V gene TRBV7-7, with 9 nucleotides matching TRBD2. Germline-derived CDR1 and CDR2 are SSHAT and FNYEAQ (reference sequence). The CDR3 runs 14 residues. The CDR3 here is CASSSTAGTSLKYF. CDR3 bases: TGTGCTAGCAGCTCTACCGCCGGGACTAGCCTCAAGTACTTC.

The table lists this clone with a few counts. The junction differs from germline at one of its ends, possibly a read error. The genes are TRBV7-7 and TRBJ2-7; possibly TRBD2 for D (7 bases). Germline lookup yields CDR1 SSHAT and CDR2 FNYEAQ (reference sequence). The CDR3 is 15 residues long. The CDR3 sequence: CASSRQRGGGYEQYF. The CDR3 DNA is TGTGCTAGCAGCCGACAGAGGGGAGGGGGTTACGAGCAGTACTTC.

The genes are TRBV7-8 and TRBJ2-7; D ambiguous. V lost 11 bases and J 5 bases, leaving 13 bases between the germline ends. CDR1 is SGHVS, CDR2 FQNEAQ, per germline. CDR3 length: 11 residues. Here the CDR3 DNA reads TGTGCCGTATTCAAAGAGGACGAGCAGTACTTC. Translated, it gives CAVFKEDEQYF.

The J gene is TRBJ2-7, the V gene TRBV10-1; maybe TRBD1 (5 bases). This CDR3 is 13 amino acids long. The ends were cut back, 0 bases at V and 6 bases at J, with 9 bases in the middle. The germline gives CDR1 WNHNN, CDR2 SYGVQD (reference sequence). The CDR3 loop is CASSESGQPEQYF. CDR3 in DNA: TGCGCCAGCAGTGAGTCAGGACAACCCGAGCAGTACTTC.

The genes are TRBV6-9 and TRBJ2-7, with D perhaps TRBD1 (5 bases). The CDR3 is 12 amino acids. CDR1 and CDR2 from the germline V gene are MNHGY and SVAAGI. The V gene lost 7 bases and the J gene lost 6 bases, with 13 bases spanning the gap. CDR3 nucleotides: TGTGCCAGCACGATAAAGGGGTGCGAGCAGTACTTC. Its protein product is CASTIKGCEQYF.

The CDR3: CASIPGTGSSYNEQFF. The CDR3 DNA follows: TGTGCCAGCATACCCGGAACTGGAAGCTCCTACAATGAGCAGTTCTTC. This rearrangement joins TRBV27 to TRBJ2-1; D is unresolved. Trimming removed 7 bases from V and 0 bases from J, with 16 bases in between. From germline, CDR1 is MNHEY and CDR2 SMNVEV (reference sequence). The CDR3 runs 16 residues.

The chain links TRBV5-6 to TRBJ2-1, with 13 bases identical to TRBD2. The junction had 4 bases not matched to a gene; V was cut back by 2 bases and J by 5 bases. Germline CDR1 SGHDT, CDR2 YYEEEE. The CDR3 runs 16 residues. CDR3: CASSFGTSGANNEQFF. CDR3 DNA sequence: TGTGCCAGCAGCTTCGGGACTAGCGGGGCAAACAATGAGCAGTTCTTC.

The chain has TRBV28 and TRBJ2-7, with unresolved D. CDR1 is MDHEN and CDR2 is SYDVKM in the germline V gene. V gave up 2 bases and J gave up 3 bases, with 11 bases separating them. The CDR3 contains 14 residues. The CDR3 protein is CASSLNQDHYEQYF. In DNA form, the CDR3 reads TGTGCCAGCAGTTTAAACCAGGACCACTACGAGCAGTACTTC.

The V gene is TRBV29-1, the J gene TRBJ2-7; weak D call: TRBD2 (6 bases). CDR1 and CDR2 from the germline V gene are SQVTM and ANQGSEA. The V gene lost 3 bases and the J gene lost 6 bases, with 21 bases spanning the gap. The CDR3 runs 15 residues. The CDR3 protein is CSVDAPTDLGGEQYF. CDR3 sequence (DNA): TGCAGCGTTGACGCCCCTACGGACCTCGGGGGCGAGCAGTACTTC.

This chain links TRBV28 with TRBJ2-6, with D perhaps TRBD1 (6 bases). This CDR3 is 16 amino acids long. Germline CDR1 reads MDHEN; CDR2 reads SYDVKM. V was clipped by 6 bases and J by 0 bases, with 12 bases between them. CDR3 bases: TGTGCCAGCAGGCGAACAGGGAGCTCTGGGGCCAACGTCCTGACTTTC. Residues: CASRRTGSSGANVLTF.

The rearrangement links TRBV7-9 to TRBJ1-1; a possible D gene is TRBD1 (6 bases). This CDR3 comprises 15 residues. CDR1 is SEHNR and CDR2 is FQNEAQ in the germline V gene (reference sequence). The V gene lost 5 bases and the J gene lost 0 bases, with 13 bases spanning the gap. CDR3 sequence reads: CASSPKTGVNTEAFF. CDR3 nucleotides: TGTGCCAGCAGCCCGAAGACAGGTGTGAACACTGAAGCTTTCTTT.

This clone was observed a few times. CDR3 loop: CASSLLVNTGELFF. The CDR3 bases are TGTGCCAGCAGTTTGTTGGTTAACACCGGGGAGCTGTTTTTT. This chain links TRBV28 with TRBJ2-2; D unclear. This CDR3 region has 14 residues. Germline lookup yields CDR1 MDHEN and CDR2 SYDVKM. The germline V and J ends were trimmed by 3 bases and 2 bases, with 7 bases remaining between them.

V usage is TRBV27 and J usage is TRBJ2-3; 9 bases are shared with TRBD1. There are 15 residues in the CDR3. V trimming: 3 bases; J trimming: 2 bases; junction bases outside the gene matches: 3. Germline V CDR1 and CDR2: MNHEY, SMNVEV (reference sequence). The CDR3 DNA sequence: TGTGCCAGCAGTTTCCGGGACAGGGCCACAGATACGCAGTATTTT. Protein: CASSFRDRATDTQYF.

The chain links TRBV11-2 to TRBJ2-7; D may be TRBD1 or TRBD2 (6 bases each). The CDR3 loop spans 18 amino acids. With 0 bases removed from V and 4 bases from J, the gap between germline ends came to 22 bases. Per the germline V gene, CDR1 is SGHAT and CDR2 is FQNNGV. CDR3 coding DNA: TGTGCCAGCAGCTTAGATTCGTTCGGGGGCACTCTAGGGTACGAGCAGTACTTC. Its translation: CASSLDSFGGTLGYEQYF.

The chain recombines TRBV4-3 with TRBJ2-5; 9 bases fit TRBD1. J lost 5 bases, V lost 0 bases, and 13 bases had no gene match. In germline, CDR1 is LGHNA, CDR2 YSLEER. This CDR3 spans 18 amino acids. The CDR3 reads CASSQDLTGTGKSETQYF. DNA for the CDR3: TGCGCCAGCAGCCAAGATTTAACGGGGACAGGGAAATCCGAGACCCAGTACTTC.

The V and J genes are TRBV11-2 and TRBJ2-3, with 7 positions matching TRBD1. V lost 6 bases, J lost 4 bases, and 7 bases stayed unmatched. In germline, CDR1 is SGHAT, CDR2 FQNNGV. This CDR3 has 14 amino acids. CDR3 region: CASRRQGISDTQYF. The DNA of the CDR3 is TGTGCCAGCAGACGACAGGGTATTTCAGATACGCAGTATTTT.

This clone was counted between two and nine times. The CDR3 region is CASSQDEPGQSFEGLFF. The CDR3 coding sequence is TGCGCCAGCAGCCAGGATGAACCGGGACAGAGTTTTGAAGGACTGTTTTTT. The chain recombines TRBV4-1 with TRBJ1-4, with TRBD1 matching 7 bases. The germline V gene has CDR1 MGHRA and CDR2 YSYEKL. This CDR3 has 17 amino acids. The J segment lost 13 bases and the V segment lost 3 bases, leaving 20 bases of the junction unmatched.

The sample holds a few counts of this clone. The chain combines TRBV29-1 with TRBJ2-2; the D is unclear. Deletions cut 7 bases from V and 4 bases from J, with 13 bases between. From germline, CDR1 is SQVTM and CDR2 ANQGSEA. This CDR3 is 13 amino acids long. CDR3 in amino acids: CSGIILSTGELFF. CDR3 nucleotide sequence: TGCAGCGGGATAATCCTAAGCACCGGGGAGCTGTTTTTT.